The 31 T cell receptor beta chains listed next were all sequenced from one sample in a study of CD8 T cells in ankylosing spondylitis. TCRdb itself ran the 5' RACE reads through MiXCR, one entry per CDR3 protein. The sample holds a few hundred thousand distinct CDR3 sequences, about 10% seen once. The sample comprised blood, either unsorted or a sorted T cell fraction (not recorded which). The origin of the receptors is a male donor with ankylosing spondylitis or in good health (not recorded which).

The chain joins TRBV19 to TRBJ2-7, with 7 bases matching TRBD2. The CDR3 extends over 13 amino acids. Germline V gene data show CDR1 as LNHDA and CDR2 as SQIVND (reference sequence). After removal of 1 base from V and 6 bases from J, the junction contained 3 bases not matched to a gene. The CDR3 DNA reads as TGTGCCAGTAGTATAGCGGCGGGAGCCGAGCAGTACTTC. This sequence encodes CASSIAAGAEQYF. Full variable domain (missing parts from reference TRBV19 and TRBJ2-7): DGGITQSPKYLFRKEGQNVTLSCEQNLNHDAMYWYRQDPGQGLRLIYYSQIVNDFQKGDIAEGYSVSREKKESFPLTVTSAQKNPTAFYLCASSIAAGAEQYFGPGTRLTVT.

This clonotype has at least ten counts. The rearrangement uses TRBV25-1 and TRBJ1-5; 8 bases are a match to TRBD1. CDR1 is MGHDK, CDR2 SYGVNS, per germline. After removal of 3 bases from V and 0 bases from J, the junction contained 10 bases not matched to a gene. The CDR3 runs to 18 residues. The CDR3 loop reads CASSESGQDHYSNQPQHF. CDR3 DNA sequence: TGTGCCAGCAGTGAGTCGGGACAGGACCATTATAGCAATCAGCCCCAGCATTTT.

This clonotype was observed many times. The chain has TRBV5-1 and TRBJ2-3, with TRBD1 matching over 7 bases. V was pared by 4 bases and J by 0 bases, with 5 bases of the junction left unmatched. This CDR3 comprises 15 residues. Per the germline V gene, CDR1 is SGHRS and CDR2 is YFSETQ. As DNA, the CDR3 is TGCGCCAGCAGCAAGGGACAGTACAGCACAGATACGCAGTATTTT. It encodes CASSKGQYSTDTQYF.

This clonotype was seen only once. It may be a read error: a sequence one base away is much more abundant. The J gene is TRBJ2-7, the V gene TRBV10-3; D uncertain. Germline V gene data show CDR1 as ENHRY and CDR2 as SYGVKD. CDR3 length: 14 amino acids. Here the CDR3 reads CVISQVSSSYEQYF. CDR3 bases: TGTGTCATCAGTCAGGTTTCGAGCTCCTACGAGCAGTACTTC.

This sequence joins TRBV15 and TRBJ2-4; no clear D. Between the trimmed V and J ends, which lost 3 bases and 0 bases, there was a span of 12 bases. Germline V lookup: CDR1 LNHNV, CDR2 YYDKDF (reference sequence). CDR3 length: 16 amino acids. The CDR3 bases are TGTGCCACCAGCAGGGGGAAAGGCTTAGCCAAAAACATTCAGTACTTC. It encodes CATSRGKGLAKNIQYF.

This clonotype was detected ten times or more. This chain uses TRBV5-8 with TRBJ1-1, with D perhaps matching TRBD1 (5 bases). The V end lost 0 bases, the J end lost 4 bases, and 10 bases lay between the germline ends. In germline, CDR1 is SGHTS, CDR2 YDEGEE. The length of the CDR3 is 14 residues. CDR3 sequence (DNA): TGTGCCAGCAGCTTGGGAAGGGGTACCACTGAAGCTTTCTTT. It is translated as CASSLGRGTTEAFF.

This sequence joins TRBV7-6 and TRBJ2-1; the match to TRBD2 covers 9 bases. Germline-derived CDR1 and CDR2 are SGHVS and FNYEAQ. The CDR3 consists of 15 residues. V was clipped by 2 bases and J by 8 bases; unmatched bases: 7. This CDR3 reads CASSLSSGALYEQFF. The CDR3 coding sequence is TGTGCCAGCAGCTTATCTAGCGGGGCCCTCTATGAGCAGTTCTTC.

The chain has TRBV6-6 and TRBJ2-5, with D perhaps matching TRBD1 (6 bases). The germline V gene encodes CDR1 MNHNY and CDR2 SVGAGI (reference sequence). This CDR3 comprises 13 residues. V was trimmed by 0 bases and J by 7 bases, leaving 9 bases between them. The CDR3 loop is CASSYSKGGTQYF. In DNA form, the CDR3 reads TGTGCCAGCAGTTACTCAAAAGGGGGGACCCAGTACTTC.

In this sample, this clonotype turned up many times. The V call is TRBV20-1, the J call TRBJ2-7; 9 bases align to TRBD1. CDR1 is DFQATT and CDR2 is SNEGSKA in the germline V gene (reference sequence). The CDR3 has 13 amino acids. V was clipped by 5 bases and J by 3 bases; unmatched bases: 5. The CDR3 coding sequence is TGCAGTGCTCCGACAGGGGGTATCTACGAGCAGTACTTC. This translates into CSAPTGGIYEQYF.

The table lists this clonotype with many counts. The chain has TRBV2 and TRBJ2-5; 7 positions match TRBD1. This CDR3 is 12 amino acids long. Trimming took 8 bases from V and 1 from J; bases not matched to a gene: 1. Germline-derived CDR1 and CDR2 are SNHLY and FYNNEI. The CDR3 region is CASRDSQETQYF. The CDR3, as DNA: TGTGCCAGCCGGGACAGCCAAGAGACCCAGTACTTC.

This clonotype has a count of ten or more. The chain combines TRBV5-1 with TRBJ2-2, with D hard to call. Between the trimmed V and J ends, which lost 4 bases and 4 bases, there was a span of 14 bases. Germline CDR1 is SGHRS and CDR2 is YFSETQ. The CDR3 is made up of 15 amino acids. The CDR3 nucleotides read TGCGCCAGCAGCCCGGGCACCCTTACCACCGGGGAGCTGTTTTTT. It is translated as CASSPGTLTTGELFF.

Many counts were recorded for this clonotype. The gene calls are TRBV10-3 and TRBJ2-5; TRBD1 aligns across 8 bases. The trim removed 7 bases at V and 4 bases at J, leaving 8 bases unmatched. The CDR3 totals 14 residues. Germline values: CDR1 ENHRY, CDR2 SYGVKD. The CDR3 reads CAINEGQGVETQYF. In DNA, the CDR3 is TGTGCCATCAACGAAGGACAGGGTGTAGAGACCCAGTACTTC.

This chain connects TRBV7-3 to TRBJ2-3, with unresolved D. There are 14 residues in the CDR3. Germline CDR1 SGHTA, CDR2 FQGTGA. Trimming left V 5 bases short and J 1 base short, with 10 bases between. CDR3 in amino acids: CASSQSAGTDTQYF. CDR3 sequence (DNA): TGTGCCAGCAGCCAAAGTGCGGGCACAGATACGCAGTATTTT.

This clonotype was seen ten or more times. The chain uses TRBV29-1 and TRBJ2-2, with D unclear. CDR1 SQVTM and CDR2 ANQGSEA come from the germline V gene. Trimming pared 4 bases from V and 10 bases from J, leaving 16 bases between. The CDR3 has 13 residues. Written as DNA, the CDR3 is TGCAGCGTTGTCCCCACGGGCGGTACGGAGCTGTTTTTT. As protein: CSVVPTGGTELFF.

This clonotype was counted ten times or more. The V gene is TRBV20-1, the J gene TRBJ2-1, with D possibly matching TRBD2 (5 bases). V dropped 1 base and J dropped 6 bases, with 10 bases sitting between them. The germline V gene has CDR1 DFQATT and CDR2 SNEGSKA (reference sequence). The length of the CDR3 is 13 residues. CDR3 nucleotide sequence: TGCAGTGCTAGAGTATCCAGCGGCAATGAGCAGTTCTTC. Its protein product is CSARVSSGNEQFF.

There are a few counts of this clonotype. The V and J genes are TRBV5-1 and TRBJ2-7; 7 bases match TRBD1. Germline-derived CDR1 and CDR2 are SGHRS and YFSETQ. V trimming: 4 bases; J trimming: 1 base; junction bases outside the gene matches: 14. CDR3 size: 17 residues. DNA for the CDR3: TGCGCCAGCAGCAGCAGGACCGGGACAGATTTTTCCTACGAGCAGTACTTC. Its translation is CASSSRTGTDFSYEQYF.

This clonotype was recorded at least ten times. This sequence joins TRBV6-1 and TRBJ2-2; 8 bases fit TRBD2. Trimming took 10 bases from V and 5 from J; bases not matched to a gene: 12. The CDR3 spans 15 residues. Per the germline V gene, CDR1 is MNHNS and CDR2 is SASEGT. Written as DNA, the CDR3 is TGTGCCAACCGCCGGTGCGGGAGGACGACCGGGGAGCTGTTTTTT. This translates into CANRRCGRTTGELFF.

This clonotype was counted only a few times. This chain links TRBV7-9 with TRBJ2-1; D is tentatively TRBD1 or TRBD2 (5 bases each). V shed 4 bases and J shed 5 bases, with 18 bases lying between them. The CDR3 totals 16 residues. The germline V gene has CDR1 SEHNR and CDR2 FQNEAQ (reference sequence). The CDR3 here is CASSSQGSGRNNEQFF. The CDR3 coding sequence is TGTGCCAGCAGCTCCCAAGGTTCGGGACGGAACAATGAGCAGTTCTTC.

This clonotype has ten or more counts. The V call is TRBV29-1, the J call TRBJ2-3, with TRBD1 matching 8 bases. This CDR3 region has 14 residues. Looked up from germline, CDR1 is SQVTM and CDR2 is ANQGSEA. Trimming removed 4 bases from V and 0 bases from J; junction bases left unmatched: 3. In DNA, the CDR3 is TGCAGCGTTGGACAGGGGAGAAGCACAGATACGCAGTATTTT. Its translation is CSVGQGRSTDTQYF.

Many counts were recorded for this clonotype. The J gene is TRBJ2-7, the V gene TRBV5-6; TRBD2 aligns across 14 bases. The CDR3 spans 18 residues. J gave up 5 bases and V 4 bases, and 14 bases lay outside the gene matches. Germline V gene sequence: CDR1 SGHDT, CDR2 YYEEEE. This chain's CDR3 is CASSGPGLAGVPSNEQYF. In DNA form, the CDR3 reads TGTGCCAGCAGCGGACCGGGACTAGCGGGAGTCCCCTCGAACGAGCAGTACTTC.

The sample holds many counts of this clonotype. V usage is TRBV28 and J usage is TRBJ2-7; no reliable D call. The CDR3 loop spans 16 amino acids. The germline CDR1 and CDR2 sequences are MDHEN and SYDVKM. V lost 3 bases and J 3 bases, leaving 18 bases between the germline ends. DNA for the CDR3: TGTGCCAGCAGTTTCCGACGCACAGTCCTTCTCTACGAGCAGTACTTC. It codes for CASSFRRTVLLYEQYF.

The rearrangement uses TRBV9 and TRBJ1-6, with D uncertain. The CDR3 loop spans 13 amino acids. The ends were cut back, 3 bases at V and 8 bases at J, with 9 bases in the middle. Germline CDR1 and CDR2: SGDLS and YYNGEE. The CDR3 loop is CASSADSYSPLHF. CDR3 bases: TGTGCCAGCAGCGCGGACTCTTATTCACCCCTCCACTTT.

The J gene is TRBJ2-3, the V gene TRBV7-8; TRBD2 might be the D (6 bases). Germline V gives CDR1 SGHVS, CDR2 FQNEAQ. The CDR3 is 17 amino acids. Trimming pared 5 bases from V and 2 bases from J, leaving 20 bases between. CDR3 sequence (DNA): TGTGCCAGCAGCCCGGCGATGGGGGGATCATACACAGATACGCAGTATTTT. Translated, it gives CASSPAMGGSYTDTQYF.

This clonotype was recorded many times. The chain is built from TRBV5-1 and TRBJ2-1, with 7 bases that match TRBD1. CDR3 length: 15 residues. The ends lost 0 bases at V and 5 bases at J; junction bases unmatched: 5. Germline CDR1 reads SGHRS; CDR2 reads YFSETQ. The CDR3 here is CASSLGQGNHNEQFF. CDR3 nucleotide sequence: TGCGCCAGCAGCTTGGGACAGGGAAACCACAATGAGCAGTTCTTC.

This clonotype was counted many times. The chain combines TRBV24-1 with TRBJ2-1; D could derive from TRBD1 or TRBD2 (6 bases each). Germline values: CDR1 KGHDR, CDR2 SFDVKD. Trimming took off 4 bases at V and 8 bases at J, with 14 bases between the two ends. The CDR3 consists of 14 residues. The CDR3 sequence: CATSDLDGGDEQFF. Written as DNA, the CDR3 is TGTGCCACCAGTGACCTAGACGGGGGCGATGAGCAGTTCTTC.

This clonotype came up a few times. CDR3 protein: CASSLVDSYQHEQFF. CDR3 bases: TGTGCCAGCAGCTTAGTGGATAGCTACCAGCATGAGCAGTTCTTC. This chain links TRBV11-2 with TRBJ2-1; D gene unclear. V was pared by 1 base and J by 8 bases, with 15 bases between. The length of the CDR3 is 15 residues. Per the germline V gene, CDR1 is SGHAT and CDR2 is FQNNGV.

This clonotype was counted many times. The chain has TRBV5-1 and TRBJ2-2; 7 positions match TRBD1. The CDR3 spans 16 residues. The germline CDR1 and CDR2 sequences are SGHRS and YFSETQ. The J segment lost 2 bases and the V segment lost 3 bases, leaving 7 bases of the junction unmatched. CDR3 bases: TGCGCCAGCAGCTCGCTCGGGACAGACAACACCGGGGAGCTGTTTTTT. Protein: CASSSLGTDNTGELFF.

This clonotype has at least ten counts. V is TRBV20-1 and J is TRBJ2-7; D perhaps matches TRBD1 (5 bases). V dropped 0 bases and J dropped 1 base, with 10 bases sitting between them. Per germline, CDR1 DFQATT and CDR2 SNEGSKA (reference sequence). The CDR3 has 14 residues. The CDR3 is CSARDSGQSYEQYF. In DNA form, the CDR3 reads TGCAGTGCTAGAGATTCAGGACAATCCTACGAGCAGTACTTC.

This clonotype was seen repeatedly, ten times or more. The V call is TRBV7-2, the J call TRBJ2-7, with 9 bases fitting TRBD1. Per the germline V gene, CDR1 is SGHTA and CDR2 is FQGNSA. The CDR3 is made up of 15 amino acids. J lost 2 bases, V lost 5 bases, and 7 bases had no gene match. CDR3 DNA: TGTGCCAGCAGCCCACTCGGGACAGGGCCCTACGAGCAGTACTTC. It codes for CASSPLGTGPYEQYF.

This clonotype was found a few times. A much larger clone lies a single base off, so this may be a read error. The V and J genes are TRBV10-3 and TRBJ1-3; TRBD1 aligns across 8 bases. Germline CDR1 is ENHRY and CDR2 is SYGVKD. The CDR3 contains 13 residues. This chain's CDR3 is CTISGQGGNTIYF. Written as DNA, the CDR3 is TGTACCATCAGTGGACAGGGCGGAAACACCATATATTTT.

This clonotype was seen at least ten times. The chain joins TRBV12-3 or TRBV12-4 to TRBJ2-5; 7 bases match TRBD2. V lost 3 bases, J lost 5 bases, and 15 bases stayed unmatched. The CDR3 is 17 residues long. The DNA of the CDR3 is TGTGCCAGCAGTTTCAGCCCTAGCGGCTCTAAAAGGGAGACCCAGTACTTC. This gives the protein CASSFSPSGSKRETQYF.